The rows below give T cell receptor beta chains drawn from one sample of a study of blood T cell repertoires in COVID-19. Data came from immunoSEQ multiplex PCR; TCRdb stores just in-frame clones and leaves some out. The data show about 480,000 clones, with roughly 90% seen just once and roughly 1.9% held by the top ten. Material: PBMCs or T cells enriched from blood (not recorded which). These receptors all stem from a woman aged 40 to 49 who had recovered from COVID-19. The CDR3 runs from the conserved cysteine through the conserved F or W. The D gene is left open where the match is weak. The size entry is marked missing in some rows and otherwise reads once, few, many or a size class.

j_gene,d_gene,v_gene,abundance,CDR3nt,CDR3aa
TRBJ1-5,-,TRBV11-2,-,TGTGCCAGCAGCTTAGGAGGTCGGGTTGGCCAGCCCCAGCATTTT,CASSLGGRVGQPQHF
TRBJ1-2,-,TRBV6-5,-,TGTGCCAGCAGTTACCCGGGATCTTCGGCTGGCTACACCTTC,CASSYPGSSAGYTF
TRBJ2-7,TRBD1,TRBV6-6,-,TGTGCCAGCGCTTCTACGGAGACAGGGTTCTACGAGCAGTACTTC,CASASTETGFYEQYF
TRBJ1-1,TRBD1,TRBV11-3,-,TGTGCCAGCAGCTTAGATACCGGGACAGGAGCTTTCTTT,CASSLDTGTGAFF
TRBJ1-2,-,TRBV4-1,few,TGCGCCAGCAGCCAGGTCCAGCGAACTTATGGCTACACCTTC,CASSQVQRTYGYTF
TRBJ1-1,TRBD1,TRBV3-1/TRBV3-2,-,TGTGCCAGCAGCCAAGTTTCGCAGGGGGCGCAGGACACTGAAGCTTTCTTT,CASSQVSQGAQDTEAFF
TRBJ1-2,TRBD1,TRBV24-1,-,TGTGCCACCGGGACAGGGGGCGAGGGTAACTATGGCTACACCTTC,CATGTGGEGNYGYTF
TRBJ2-1,-,TRBV24-1,-,TGTGCCACCAGTGATTTAACAGTGTTAGGCAATGAGCAGTTCTTC,CATSDLTVLGNEQFF
TRBJ1-5,-,TRBV5-8,once,TGTGCCAGCAGCTGGACTTCCCGCACCCAGCCCCAGCATTTT,CASSWTSRTQPQHF
TRBJ2-7,TRBD1,TRBV9,-,TGTGCCAGCAGCCGAACAGGGGTCTCCTACGAGCAGTACTTC,CASSRTGVSYEQYF
TRBJ2-2,-,TRBV7-2,-,TGTGCCAGCAGCTTAGAAAGCAACTCCGGGGAGCTGTTTTTT,CASSLESNSGELFF
TRBJ1-4,-,TRBV27,-,TGTGCCAGCAGTTTGGGGGGTAATGAAAAACTGTTTTTT,CASSLGGNEKLFF
TRBJ1-1,TRBD1,TRBV5-1,-,TGCGCCAGCAGCTTGTTGGCAGGGGGCCTGAACACTGAAGCTTTCTTT,CASSLLAGGLNTEAFF
TRBJ1-1,-,TRBV3-1/TRBV3-2,-,TGTGCCAGCAGCCAACGGGGGAGGGACACTGAAGCTTTCTTT,CASSQRGRDTEAFF
TRBJ1-2,-,TRBV19,-,TGTGCCAGTAGTATACAGGCTACTAACTATGGCTACACCTTC,CASSIQATNYGYTF
TRBJ2-2,-,TRBV7-2,-,TGTGCCAGCAGCTTAGGGTTGAGCACCGGGGAGCTGTTTTTT,CASSLGLSTGELFF
TRBJ2-2,TRBD2,TRBV5-4,-,TGTGCCAGCAGCTTGCCTACCCTAGCGGGAGTGACCGGGGAGCTGTTTTTT,CASSLPTLAGVTGELFF
TRBJ2-2,-,TRBV6-5,-,TGTGCCAGCAGTTACTCGGCGGGAACCGGGGAGCTGTTTTTT,CASSYSAGTGELFF
TRBJ2-3,-,TRBV15,-,TGTGCCACCAGCAGAGATTTTCGGACGGGAGAACGGCGCACAGATACGCAGTATTTT,CATSRDFRTGERRTDTQYF
TRBJ2-3,TRBD2,TRBV6-2/TRBV6-3,-,TGTGCCAGCAGTTACAACGCGGGAGGGCCCACCACCTATACGCAGTATTTT,CASSYNAGGPTTYTQYF
TRBJ2-3,-,TRBV5-4,-,TGTGCCAGCAGCTTGCAGGGCCCAGATACGCAGTATTTT,CASSLQGPDTQYF
TRBJ1-6,TRBD1,TRBV5-6,-,TGTGCCAGCAGCTTCGGAGGGGGCAGAAATTCACCCCTCCACTTT,CASSFGGGRNSPLHF
TRBJ1-2,TRBD1,TRBV27,-,TGTGCCAGCAGTTCGACAGGGATCTATGGCTACACCTTC,CASSSTGIYGYTF
TRBJ1-3,-,TRBV18,-,TGTGCCAGCTCGGCTTATGGAAACACCATATATTTT,CASSAYGNTIYF
TRBJ1-3,TRBD1,TRBV4-3,once,TGCGCCAGCAGCCAAGTGGCGAGCAGGGGGGTATTT,CASSQVASRGVF
TRBJ1-1,TRBD1,TRBV10-3,-,TGTGCCACTCACAGGGGGCCGGGTATGAACACTGAAGCTTTCTTT,CATHRGPGMNTEAFF
TRBJ1-2,-,TRBV5-1,-,TGCGCCAGCAGCTTGGAGCAGGGATCTTACTATGGCTACACCTTC,CASSLEQGSYYGYTF
TRBJ1-6,TRBD1,TRBV2,-,TGTGCCAACAGTCAGGGGGGTATTAGGAATTCACCCCTCCACTTT,CANSQGGIRNSPLHF
TRBJ2-1,TRBD2,TRBV30,-,TGTGCCTGGAGGCTAGCGGGAGGCGTGGATGAGCAGTTCTTC,CAWRLAGGVDEQFF
TRBJ1-2,TRBD1,TRBV11-2,-,TGTGCCAGCAGCCCCGTAGACAGGGGAGATAACTATGGCTACACCTTC,CASSPVDRGDNYGYTF
TRBJ1-2,TRBD1,TRBV11-3,-,TGTGCCAGCAGCTTCGGGACAGAATATTACACCTTC,CASSFGTEYYTF
TRBJ1-6,TRBD1,TRBV3-1/TRBV3-2,-,TGTGCCAGCACCACCGGGACAGGGTTTGTTAATTCACCCCTCCACTTT,CASTTGTGFVNSPLHF
TRBJ1-4,-,TRBV9,-,TGTGCCAGCAGCGTAGCTACGGGCAGGGGCGCAACTAATGAAAAACTGTTTTTT,CASSVATGRGATNEKLFF
TRBJ2-7,-,TRBV6-1,-,TGTGCCAGCAGTGATCCAGGGGGGACCTCCTACGAGCAGTACTTC,CASSDPGGTSYEQYF
TRBJ2-1,-,TRBV27,-,TGTGCCAGCAGCCCACGGGTAGCCAATGAGCAGTTCTTC,CASSPRVANEQFF
TRBJ1-4,-,TRBV5-3,-,TGTGCCAGAAGCTTGGACACTACTGGAACTAATGAAAAACTGTTTTTT,CARSLDTTGTNEKLFF
TRBJ1-5,TRBD1,TRBV27,-,TGTGCCAGCAATAAAGGAGGACAGGGTTCCAGACAGCCCCAGCATTTT,CASNKGGQGSRQPQHF
TRBJ1-1,-,TRBV28,-,TGTGCCAGCATCCGACAGCTGAACACTGAAGCTTTCTTT,CASIRQLNTEAFF
TRBJ1-1,TRBD1,TRBV18,-,TGTGCCAGCTCGCCTCAGGGGGCGGCCACTGAAGCTTTCTTT,CASSPQGAATEAFF
TRBJ2-7,-,TRBV7-8,-,TGTGCCAGCAGCTTAGGGTTAGTCAGGGTGAAGGAGCAGTACTTC,CASSLGLVRVKEQYF
TRBJ2-1,-,TRBV6-5,-,TGTGCCAGCAGTTACCGACAGTCCTACAATGAGCAGTTCTTC,CASSYRQSYNEQFF
TRBJ2-7,TRBD2,TRBV12-5,-,TGTGCTAGTGGTTTGGTAAGGTTAGCGGGATCCCCCGAACACTACGAGCAGTACTTC,CASGLVRLAGSPEHYEQYF
TRBJ1-5,TRBD1,TRBV2,-,TGTGCCAGCAGTACACCTCCGGGACAGGGAGGCAATCAGCCCCAGCATTTT,CASSTPPGQGGNQPQHF
TRBJ2-1,TRBD2,TRBV20-1,-,TGCAGTGCTAGTCGGCGGGAGGGGGGTATGGGTGAGCAGTTCTTC,CSASRREGGMGEQFF
TRBJ1-2,-,TRBV6-5,-,TGTGCCAGCAGTTACTACAGCCACGGGGAAAACTATGGCTACACCTTC,CASSYYSHGENYGYTF